This T cell receptor beta chain was recovered during a study of post-analysis software for immune sequencing data. Study-wide context: As for disease course, relapsing-remitting, secondary progressive and progressive-relapsing multiple sclerosis were all included. Study-level results: Comparison of patients with controls showed about 5 TRBV segments more frequent in patients, TRBV5-6, TRBV5-1 and TRBV20-1 among them. Diversity measured as normalized Chao1 was significantly lower in multiple sclerosis patients than in controls. By F measure, samples from a shared preparation batch strongly co-clustered.

cDNA libraries for TCR beta contained unique molecular identifiers. With roughly 1 to 10 million T cells as the source, roughly 0.5 million cDNA molecules resulted. TCRdb re-analysed the PCR reads in MiXCR, keeping a single row per CDR3 protein. The sample includes around 710,000 distinct CDR3 sequences, around 42% of them seen just once. The CDR3 extends over 18 amino acids. Germline CDR1 SGHDN, CDR2 FVKESK. V lost 5 bases and J lost 0; bases outside the gene matches: 16. A note on this clonotype: The antigen remains unidentified.

The chain recombines TRBV14 with TRBJ2-7; TRBD1 matches at 7 bases. Input material: blood. This TCR was recovered from a girl aged 10 to 17 with multiple sclerosis. The CDR3 coding sequence is TGTGCCAGCAGCACCCTATCCATTGGCCGGGACAGCTCCTACGAGCAGTACTTC. Translation gives CASSTLSIGRDSSYEQYF.